This T cell receptor beta chain is drawn from a study of T cell changes during pregnancy in multiple sclerosis. Clones were read by immunoSEQ multiplex PCR, and TCRdb kept only the in-frame ones, dropping some. The repertoire includes roughly 40,000 clones, about 91% of them detected once, and under 2.5% sits in the top ten. V lost 5 bases to trimming and J lost 8 bases; unmatched junction nucleotides: 5. This CDR3 contains 13 residues. Germline CDR1 reads MDHEN; CDR2 reads SYDVKM. The sample consisted of CD4+ T cells from peripheral blood mononuclear cells, taken after pregnancy. The chain combines TRBV28 with TRBJ1-4; 7 bases line up with TRBD1. This sequence originates from a female donor in good health, enrolled as a control in a pregnancy study. The CDR3 sequence: CASSLGQVEKLFF. CDR3 nucleotides: TGTGCCAGCAGTCTCGGACAGGTAGAAAAACTGTTTTTT.